Described below is a single T cell receptor beta chain sequence and its context. Other DNA sequences in the sample encode the same CDR3. The germline CDR1 and CDR2 sequences are MNHEY and SVGAGI. This CDR3 contains 15 residues. Germline trimming cut 0 bases from V and 2 bases from J; bases unmatched to any gene: 2. The sample belongs to a study of blood T cell repertoires in COVID-19. Original processing notes: Using reference gene primer amplification, nucleated cell counts were estimated. Method: immunoSEQ multiplex PCR; TCRdb's copy keeps in-frame clones and lacks some. V and J calls and clone size are those listed in that table; D and trimming were worked out from the DNA. The sample holds around 170,000 clones, approximately 80% seen once.

The source is a man between 50 and 59 years old who had recovered from COVID-19. The sample comprised PBMCs or T cells enriched from blood (not recorded which). The chain has TRBV6-5 and TRBJ2-7; 9 bases align to TRBD2. The CDR3 here is CASSYSSGGAYEQYF. The CDR3 DNA is TGTGCCAGCAGTTACTCTAGCGGGGGTGCCTACGAGCAGTACTTC.